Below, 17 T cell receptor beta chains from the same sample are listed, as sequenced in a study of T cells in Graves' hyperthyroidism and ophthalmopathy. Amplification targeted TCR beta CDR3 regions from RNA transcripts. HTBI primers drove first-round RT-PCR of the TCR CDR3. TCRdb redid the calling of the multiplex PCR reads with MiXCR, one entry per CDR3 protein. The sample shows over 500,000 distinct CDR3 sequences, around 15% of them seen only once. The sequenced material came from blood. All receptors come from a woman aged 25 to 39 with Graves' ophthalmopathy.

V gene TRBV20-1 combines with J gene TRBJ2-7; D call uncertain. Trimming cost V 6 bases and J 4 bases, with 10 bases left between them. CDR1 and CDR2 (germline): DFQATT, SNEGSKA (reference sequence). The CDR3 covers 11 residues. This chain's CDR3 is CSAVLGYEQYF. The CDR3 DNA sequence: TGCAGTGCCGTCTTGGGGTACGAGCAGTACTTC.

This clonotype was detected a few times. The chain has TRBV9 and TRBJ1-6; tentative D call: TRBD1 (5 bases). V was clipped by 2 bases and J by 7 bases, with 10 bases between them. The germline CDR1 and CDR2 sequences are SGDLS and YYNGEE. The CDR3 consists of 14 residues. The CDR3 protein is CASSVYQGNSPLHF. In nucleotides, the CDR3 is TGTGCCAGCAGCGTCTATCAGGGCAATTCACCCCTCCACTTT.

The CDR3 DNA sequence: TGTGCCAGCAGCGGGGCGGGAGTCAGTGGCGATGAGCAGTTCTTC. Translating gives CASSGAGVSGDEQFF. The J gene is TRBJ2-1, the V gene TRBV9, with 7 bases lining up with TRBD2. CDR3 length: 15 residues. V was pared by 3 bases and J by 8 bases, with 11 bases of the junction left unmatched. Germline V gives CDR1 SGDLS, CDR2 YYNGEE.

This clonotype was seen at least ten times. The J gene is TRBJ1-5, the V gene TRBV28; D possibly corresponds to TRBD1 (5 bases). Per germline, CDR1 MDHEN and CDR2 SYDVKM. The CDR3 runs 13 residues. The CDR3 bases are TGTGCACTGACCGATAGGGGTAATCAGCCCCAGCATTTT. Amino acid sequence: CALTDRGNQPQHF. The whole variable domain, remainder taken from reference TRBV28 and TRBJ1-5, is DVKVTQSSRYLVKRTGEKVFLECVQDMDHENMFWYRQDPGLGLRLIYFSYDVKMKEKGDIPEGYSVSREKKERFSLILESASTNQTSMYLCALTDRGNQPQHFGDGTRLSIL.

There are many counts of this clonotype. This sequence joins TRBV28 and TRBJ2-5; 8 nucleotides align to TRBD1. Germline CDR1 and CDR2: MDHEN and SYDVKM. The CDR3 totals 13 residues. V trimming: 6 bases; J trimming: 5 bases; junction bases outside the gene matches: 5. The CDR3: CASRTTGDETQYF. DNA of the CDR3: TGTGCCAGCAGGACGACAGGGGATGAGACCCAGTACTTC.

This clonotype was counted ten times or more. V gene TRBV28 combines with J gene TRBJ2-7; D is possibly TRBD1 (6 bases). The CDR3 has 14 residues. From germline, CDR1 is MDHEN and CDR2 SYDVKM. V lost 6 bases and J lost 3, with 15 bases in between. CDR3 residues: CASRRDTADYEQYF. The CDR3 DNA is TGTGCCAGCAGGAGGGACACCGCCGACTACGAGCAGTACTTC.

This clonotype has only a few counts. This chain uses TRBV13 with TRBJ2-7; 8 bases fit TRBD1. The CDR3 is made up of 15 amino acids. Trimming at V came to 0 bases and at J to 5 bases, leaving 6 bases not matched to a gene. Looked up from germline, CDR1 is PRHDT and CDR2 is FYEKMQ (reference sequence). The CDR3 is CASSLGLDRGNEQYF. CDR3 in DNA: TGTGCCAGCAGCTTAGGCCTTGACAGGGGAAACGAGCAGTACTTC.

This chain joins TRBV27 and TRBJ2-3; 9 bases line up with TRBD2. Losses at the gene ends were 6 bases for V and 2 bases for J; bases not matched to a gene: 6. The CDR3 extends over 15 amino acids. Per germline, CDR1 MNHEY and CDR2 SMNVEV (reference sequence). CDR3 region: CASSPGTSLTDTQYF. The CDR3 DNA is TGTGCCAGCAGCCCCGGGACTAGCCTCACAGATACGCAGTATTTT.

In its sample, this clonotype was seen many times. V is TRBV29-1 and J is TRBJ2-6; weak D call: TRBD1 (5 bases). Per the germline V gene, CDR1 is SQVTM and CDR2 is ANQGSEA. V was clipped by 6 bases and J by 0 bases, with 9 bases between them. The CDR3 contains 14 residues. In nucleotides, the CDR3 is TGCAGCGTGGGGCCTCACTCTGGGGCCAACGTCCTGACTTTC. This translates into CSVGPHSGANVLTF. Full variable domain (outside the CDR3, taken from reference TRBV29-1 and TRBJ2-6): SAVISQKPSRDICQRGTSLTIQCQVDSQVTMMFWYRQQPGQSLTLIATANQGSEATYESGFVIDKFPISRPNLTFSTLTVSNMSPEDSSIYLCSVGPHSGANVLTFGAGSRLTVL.

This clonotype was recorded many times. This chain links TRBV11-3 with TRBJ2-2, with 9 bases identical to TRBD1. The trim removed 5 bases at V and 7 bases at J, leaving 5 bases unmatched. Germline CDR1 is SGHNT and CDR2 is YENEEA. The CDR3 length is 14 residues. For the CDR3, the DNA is TGTGCCAGCAGCGGGGACAGGGTAAACGGGGAGCTGTTTTTT. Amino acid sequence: CASSGDRVNGELFF.

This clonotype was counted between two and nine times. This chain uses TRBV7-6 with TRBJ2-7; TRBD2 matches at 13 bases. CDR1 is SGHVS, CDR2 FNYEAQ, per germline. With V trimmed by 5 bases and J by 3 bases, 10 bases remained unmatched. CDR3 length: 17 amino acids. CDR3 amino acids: CASSRGLAGVGGYEQYF. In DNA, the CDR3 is TGTGCCAGCAGCCGCGGACTAGCGGGAGTAGGGGGCTACGAGCAGTACTTC.

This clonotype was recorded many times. CDR3 nucleotide sequence: TGCGCCAGCAGCCAAGATATACAGGGGGACTACAATGAGCAGTTCTTC. Amino acids: CASSQDIQGDYNEQFF. V and J are TRBV4-3 and TRBJ2-1; 8 bases fit TRBD1. Germline assignment: CDR1 LGHNA and CDR2 YSLEER. J lost 3 bases, V lost 0 bases, and 4 bases had no gene match. This CDR3 has 16 residues.

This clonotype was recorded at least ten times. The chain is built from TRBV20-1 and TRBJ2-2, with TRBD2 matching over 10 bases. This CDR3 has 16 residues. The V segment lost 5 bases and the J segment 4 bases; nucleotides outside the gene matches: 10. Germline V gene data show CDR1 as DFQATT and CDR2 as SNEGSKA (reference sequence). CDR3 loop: CSAPSSGSGGTGELFF. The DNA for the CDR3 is TGCAGTGCTCCTTCTAGCGGGAGTGGTGGCACCGGGGAGCTGTTTTTT.

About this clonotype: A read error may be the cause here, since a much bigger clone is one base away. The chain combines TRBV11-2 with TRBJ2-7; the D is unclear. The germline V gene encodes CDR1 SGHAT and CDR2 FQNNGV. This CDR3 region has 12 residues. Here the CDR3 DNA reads TGTGCCAGCAGACTACTTGCTTACGGGCAGTACTTC. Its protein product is CASRLLAYGQYF.

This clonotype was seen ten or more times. In DNA form, the CDR3 reads TGCGCCAGCAGCTTGTCCCGGGACAGGGAGCAGTACTTC. This encodes CASSLSRDREQYF. The chain carries TRBV5-1 and TRBJ2-7, with 8 bases matching TRBD1. The V gene's germline CDR1 is SGHRS and CDR2 YFSETQ. The CDR3 is made up of 13 amino acids. The V segment lost 1 base and the J segment 7 bases; nucleotides outside the gene matches: 4.

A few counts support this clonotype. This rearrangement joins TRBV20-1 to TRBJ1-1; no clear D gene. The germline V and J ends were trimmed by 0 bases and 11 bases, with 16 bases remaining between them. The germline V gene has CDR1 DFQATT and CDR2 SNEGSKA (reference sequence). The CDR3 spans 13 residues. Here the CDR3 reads CSARDPGRISAFF. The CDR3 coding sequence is TGCAGTGCTAGAGATCCGGGAAGAATCTCGGCTTTCTTT.

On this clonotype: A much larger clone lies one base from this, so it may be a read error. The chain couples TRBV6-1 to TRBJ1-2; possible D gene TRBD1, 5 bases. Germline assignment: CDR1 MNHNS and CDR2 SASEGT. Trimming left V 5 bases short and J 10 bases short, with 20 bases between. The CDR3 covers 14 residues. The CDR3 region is CASSQPGTGPNYTF. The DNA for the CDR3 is TGTGCCAGCAGTCAGCCCGGGACCGGGCCCAACTACACCTTC.